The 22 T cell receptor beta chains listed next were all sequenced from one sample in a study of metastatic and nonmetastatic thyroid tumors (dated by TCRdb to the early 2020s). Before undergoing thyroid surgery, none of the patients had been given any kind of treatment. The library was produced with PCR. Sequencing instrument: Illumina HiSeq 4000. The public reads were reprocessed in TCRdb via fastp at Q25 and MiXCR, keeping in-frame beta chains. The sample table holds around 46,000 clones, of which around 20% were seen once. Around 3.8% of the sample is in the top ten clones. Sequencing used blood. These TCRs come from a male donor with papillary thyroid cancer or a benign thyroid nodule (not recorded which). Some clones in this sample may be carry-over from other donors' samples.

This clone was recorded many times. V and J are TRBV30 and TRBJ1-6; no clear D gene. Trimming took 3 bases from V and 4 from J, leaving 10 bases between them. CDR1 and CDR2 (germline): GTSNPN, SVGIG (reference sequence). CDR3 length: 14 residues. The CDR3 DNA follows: TGTGCCTGGAGGGAGACCCTTTATAATTCACCCCTCCACTTT. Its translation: CAWRETLYNSPLHF.

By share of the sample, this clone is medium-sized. CDR3: CASSYSAGGVYEQYF. The CDR3 bases are TGTGCCAGCAGTTACTCGGCAGGGGGAGTCTACGAGCAGTACTTC. The chain has TRBV6-5 and TRBJ2-7; 7 bases agree with TRBD1. J was trimmed by 3 bases and V by 0 bases; bases with no gene match: 5. Germline V gene data show CDR1 as MNHEY and CDR2 as SVGAGI. The CDR3 sequence is 15 residues long.

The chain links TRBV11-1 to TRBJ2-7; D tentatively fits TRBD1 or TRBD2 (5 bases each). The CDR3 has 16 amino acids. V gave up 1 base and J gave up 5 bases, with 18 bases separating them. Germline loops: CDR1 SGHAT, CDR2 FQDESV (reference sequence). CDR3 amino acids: CASSLGRRQRSHEQYF. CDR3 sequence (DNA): TGTGCCAGCAGCTTAGGGCGGCGACAGCGGTCCCACGAGCAGTACTTC.

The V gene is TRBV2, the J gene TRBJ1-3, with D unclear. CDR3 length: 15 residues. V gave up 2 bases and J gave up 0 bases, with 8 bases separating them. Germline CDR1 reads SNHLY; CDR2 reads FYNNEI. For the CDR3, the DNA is TGTGCCAGCAGTGAATTACTGGGCTCTGGAAACACCATATATTTT. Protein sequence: CASSELLGSGNTIYF. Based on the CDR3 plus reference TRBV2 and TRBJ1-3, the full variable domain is EPEVTQTPSHQVTQMGQEVILRCVPISNHLYFYWYRQILGQKVEFLVSFYNNEISEKSEIFDDQFSVERPDGSNFTLKIRSTKLEDSAMYFCASSELLGSGNTIYFGEGSWLTVV.

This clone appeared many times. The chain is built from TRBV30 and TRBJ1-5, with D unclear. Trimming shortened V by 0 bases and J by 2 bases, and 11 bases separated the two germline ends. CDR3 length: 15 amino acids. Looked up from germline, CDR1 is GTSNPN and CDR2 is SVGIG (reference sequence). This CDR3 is CAWSVGSAGNQPQHF. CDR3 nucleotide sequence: TGTGCCTGGAGTGTAGGGTCGGCAGGCAATCAGCCCCAGCATTTT. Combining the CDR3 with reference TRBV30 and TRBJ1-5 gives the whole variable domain SQTIHQWPATLVQPVGSPLSLECTVEGTSNPNLYWYRQAAGRGLQLLFYSVGIGQISSEVPQNLSASRPQDRQFILSSKKLLLSDSGFYLCAWSVGSAGNQPQHFGDGTRLSIL.

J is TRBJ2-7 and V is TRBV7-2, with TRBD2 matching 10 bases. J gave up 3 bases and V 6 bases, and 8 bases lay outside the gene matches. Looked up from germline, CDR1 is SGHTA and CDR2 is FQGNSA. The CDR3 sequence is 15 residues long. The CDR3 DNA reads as TGTGCCAGCAGGGGGGGACTAGCGTGGGGCTACGAGCAGTACTTC. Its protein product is CASRGGLAWGYEQYF.

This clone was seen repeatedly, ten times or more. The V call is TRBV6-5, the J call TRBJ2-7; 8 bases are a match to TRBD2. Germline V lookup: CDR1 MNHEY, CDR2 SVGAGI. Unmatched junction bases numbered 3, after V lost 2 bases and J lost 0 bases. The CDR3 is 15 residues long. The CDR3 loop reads CASSYSGSYSYEQYF. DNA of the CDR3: TGTGCCAGCAGTTACAGCGGGAGTTACTCCTACGAGCAGTACTTC.

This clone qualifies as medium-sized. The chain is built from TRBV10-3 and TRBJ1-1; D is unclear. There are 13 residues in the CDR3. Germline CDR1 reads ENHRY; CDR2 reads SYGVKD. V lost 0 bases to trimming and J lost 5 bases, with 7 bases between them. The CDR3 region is CAISESRETEAFF. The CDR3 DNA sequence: TGTGCCATCAGTGAGTCACGGGAGACTGAAGCTTTCTTT.

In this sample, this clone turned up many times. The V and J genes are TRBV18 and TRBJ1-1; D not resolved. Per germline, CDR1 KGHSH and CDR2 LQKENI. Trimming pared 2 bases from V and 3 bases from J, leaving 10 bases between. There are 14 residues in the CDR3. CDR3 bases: TGTGCCAGCTCACCATCACAGCGGGACACTGAAGCTTTCTTT. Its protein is CASSPSQRDTEAFF.

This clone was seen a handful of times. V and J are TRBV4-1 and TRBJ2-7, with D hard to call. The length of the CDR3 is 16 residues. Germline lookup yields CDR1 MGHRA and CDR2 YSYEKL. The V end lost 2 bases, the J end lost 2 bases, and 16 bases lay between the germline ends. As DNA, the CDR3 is TGCGCCAGCAGCCAATATCGTTTAACATCGACCTACGAGCAGTACTTC. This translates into CASSQYRLTSTYEQYF.

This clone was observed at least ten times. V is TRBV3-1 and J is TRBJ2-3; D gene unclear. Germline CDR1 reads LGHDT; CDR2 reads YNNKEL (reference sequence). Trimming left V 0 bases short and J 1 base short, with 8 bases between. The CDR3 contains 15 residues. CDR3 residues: CASSQEGDGTDTQYF. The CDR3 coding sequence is TGTGCCAGCAGCCAAGAAGGAGACGGCACAGATACGCAGTATTTT.

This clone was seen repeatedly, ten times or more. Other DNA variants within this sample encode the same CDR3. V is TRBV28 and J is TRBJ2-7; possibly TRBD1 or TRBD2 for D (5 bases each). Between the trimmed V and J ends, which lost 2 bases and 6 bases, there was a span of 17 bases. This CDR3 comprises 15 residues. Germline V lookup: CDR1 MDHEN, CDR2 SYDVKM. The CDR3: CASSLPTGAGAEQYF. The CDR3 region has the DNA TGTGCCAGCAGTTTACCTACTGGGGCGGGCGCCGAGCAGTACTTC. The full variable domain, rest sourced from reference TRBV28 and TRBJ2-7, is DVKVTQSSRYLVKRTGEKVFLECVQDMDHENMFWYRQDPGLGLRLIYFSYDVKMKEKGDIPEGYSVSREKKERFSLILESASTNQTSMYLCASSLPTGAGAEQYFGPGTRLTVT.

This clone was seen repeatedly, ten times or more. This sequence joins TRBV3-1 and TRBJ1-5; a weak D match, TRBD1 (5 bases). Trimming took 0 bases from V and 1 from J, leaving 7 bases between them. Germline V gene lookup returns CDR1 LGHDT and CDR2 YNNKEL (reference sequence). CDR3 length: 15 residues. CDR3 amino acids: CASSQDRASNQPQHF. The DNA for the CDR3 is TGTGCCAGCAGCCAAGACAGGGCCAGCAATCAGCCCCAGCATTTT.

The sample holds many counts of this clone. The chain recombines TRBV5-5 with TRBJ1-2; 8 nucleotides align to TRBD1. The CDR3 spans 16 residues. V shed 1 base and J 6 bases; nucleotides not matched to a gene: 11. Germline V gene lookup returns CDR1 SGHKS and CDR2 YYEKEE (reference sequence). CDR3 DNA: TGTGCCAGCAGCTTGAGGACAGGGATTCGGGAGGATGGCTACACCTTC. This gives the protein CASSLRTGIREDGYTF.

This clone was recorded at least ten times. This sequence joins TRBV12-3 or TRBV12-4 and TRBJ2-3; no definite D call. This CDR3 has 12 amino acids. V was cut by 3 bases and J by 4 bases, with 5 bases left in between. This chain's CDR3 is CASSFRADTQYF. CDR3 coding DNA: TGTGCCAGCAGTTTCCGTGCAGATACGCAGTATTTT.

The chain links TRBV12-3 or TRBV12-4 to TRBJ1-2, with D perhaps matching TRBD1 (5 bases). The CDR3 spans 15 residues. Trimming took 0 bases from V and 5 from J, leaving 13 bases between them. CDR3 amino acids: CASSLALLQGYGYTF. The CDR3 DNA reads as TGTGCCAGCAGTTTAGCGCTACTCCAGGGTTATGGCTACACCTTC.

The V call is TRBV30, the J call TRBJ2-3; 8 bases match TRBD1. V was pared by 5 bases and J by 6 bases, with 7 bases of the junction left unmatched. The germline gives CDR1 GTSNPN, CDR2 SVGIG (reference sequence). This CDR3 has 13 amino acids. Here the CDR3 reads CAWGTGAPDTQYF. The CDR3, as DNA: TGTGCCTGGGGGACAGGCGCCCCGGATACGCAGTATTTT.

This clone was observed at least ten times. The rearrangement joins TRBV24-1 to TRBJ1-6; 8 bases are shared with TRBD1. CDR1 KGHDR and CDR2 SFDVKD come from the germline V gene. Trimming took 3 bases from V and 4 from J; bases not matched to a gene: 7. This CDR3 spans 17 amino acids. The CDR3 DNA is TGTGCCACCAGTGATCGACAGGGGACCAAATATAATTCACCCCTCCACTTT. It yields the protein CATSDRQGTKYNSPLHF.

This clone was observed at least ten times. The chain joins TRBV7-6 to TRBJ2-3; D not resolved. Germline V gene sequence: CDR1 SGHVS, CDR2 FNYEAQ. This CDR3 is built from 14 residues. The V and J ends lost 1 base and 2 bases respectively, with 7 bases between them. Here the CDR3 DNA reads TGTGCCAGCAGCTTAGGACTCTCCACAGATACGCAGTATTTT. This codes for CASSLGLSTDTQYF.

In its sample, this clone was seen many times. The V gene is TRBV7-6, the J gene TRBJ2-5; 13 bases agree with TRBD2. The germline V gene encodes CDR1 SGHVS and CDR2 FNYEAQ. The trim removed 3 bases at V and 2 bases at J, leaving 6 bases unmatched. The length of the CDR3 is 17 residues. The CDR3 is CASSFRLAGGPQETQYF. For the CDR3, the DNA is TGTGCCAGCAGCTTCCGACTAGCGGGGGGCCCACAAGAGACCCAGTACTTC.

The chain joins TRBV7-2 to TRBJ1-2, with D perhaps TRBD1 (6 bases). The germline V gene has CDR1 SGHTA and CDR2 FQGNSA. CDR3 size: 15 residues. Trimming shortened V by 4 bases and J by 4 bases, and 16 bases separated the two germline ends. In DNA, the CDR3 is TGTGCCAGCAGCTCCCCGAGGGGGGGAGGCTATGGCTACACCTTC. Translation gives CASSSPRGGGYGYTF.

The CDR3 DNA sequence: TGTGCCAGCAGCTTAGATGGGGCCATAGGAACTGAAGCTTTCTTT. Protein sequence: CASSLDGAIGTEAFF. This chain connects TRBV11-2 to TRBJ1-1, with D possibly being TRBD1 (5 bases). The CDR3 sequence is 15 residues long. The V and J ends lost 0 bases and 5 bases respectively, with 13 bases between them. In germline, CDR1 is SGHAT, CDR2 FQNNGV.